The TCR beta chain described here comes from a study of blood T cell repertoires in COVID-19 (dated by TCRdb to the early 2020s). For the study in its entirety: The collaborator samples originated in the United States, Italy and Spain and spanned the acute and convalescent phases of COVID-19. The repertoires were released in a freely available public database meant as a resource for research on the immune response to SARS-CoV-2. Where HLA class I and class II types were available, the types were taken from metadata supplied by the sample provider, not from assay-based typing. Deeply sampled blood TCRbeta repertoires from subjects exposed to, actively infected with, or recovered from COVID-19 were included in the dataset. The prospective study material was composed of cDNA or gDNA derived from T cells, B-cell-depleted T cells, or PBMCs. The samples were drawn from two sources: the first 160 participants of the ongoing ImmuneRACE study, and 1,000 to 1,500 subjects contributed by 6 global collaborators. Sample metadata almost always included a de-identified subject ID, COVID-19 status, age in years and sex.

Participants in the prospective study were aged about 18 to 95 years, lived in about two dozen United States geographic areas, and enrolled through a virtual design. To assign participants to cohorts, the prospective study relied on clinical history that participants themselves reported in a screening survey and a study questionnaire. ImmuneRACE Cohort 3 recovered participants were defined by two consecutive negative NP/OP PCR tests, healthcare professional clearance, or symptom resolution. Mobile phlebotomists in the prospective study collected whole blood, serum and a nasopharyngeal or oropharyngeal swab from every participant. Prospective study participants could optionally give additional blood draws and questionnaires over an approximately 2-month period. Blood samples from the prospective study were shipped frozen or at room temperature prior to DNA extraction. This clone was counted once. Its antigen remains unidentified. Base-call qualities are not available, and no considerably larger clone is one nucleotide away.

Study-level results and caveats: How much clinical and demographic metadata was included differed by source and by participant, and the metadata was provided uncurated.

TCRbeta CDR3 regions were amplified from genomic DNA by means of the immunoSEQ Assay, a bias-controlled multiplex PCR. As for how the authors treated the data: Nucleated cell counts per sample were estimated from amplification of reference gene primers within the assay. Sequence reads were collapsed and filtered to measure the absolute abundance of every unique TCRbeta CDR3 rearrangement. For each sample, productive Simpson clonality was calculated as the square root of Simpson's diversity index across productive rearrangements. The clones in this table, taken by TCRdb from immuneACCESS, are in-frame only. Not every clone is retained; where verified, under half of the shortfall comes from an unresolved V gene, and the cause of the rest is unknown. Clone size and the V and J calls come from that table; the DNA yielded D and trimming. This sample comprises 150,000 to 200,000 clones, roughly four fifths of them detected only once. Over 9.5% of the sample belongs to the ten largest clones.

Source material: PBMCs or T cells enriched from blood (not recorded which). The sequence was obtained from a man between 35 and 55 years old who had recovered from COVID-19.

The CDR3 reads as follows: CASSVALAGGEETQYF. The nucleotide sequence is TGTGCCAGCAGCGTAGCTCTAGCGGGAGGGGAAGAGACCCAGTACTTC. The V gene is TRBV9 and the J gene is TRBJ2-5, with 12 middle bases fitting TRBD2. V lost 0 bases and J lost 3 bases, and the count of bases not matched to a germline gene is 3. The CDR3 starts with the cysteine, ends with the phenylalanine, and has 16 residues. The DNA shown is the 48-base CDR3, in frame from base 1. CDR1 SGDLS and CDR2 YYNGEE are derived from the germline V gene.